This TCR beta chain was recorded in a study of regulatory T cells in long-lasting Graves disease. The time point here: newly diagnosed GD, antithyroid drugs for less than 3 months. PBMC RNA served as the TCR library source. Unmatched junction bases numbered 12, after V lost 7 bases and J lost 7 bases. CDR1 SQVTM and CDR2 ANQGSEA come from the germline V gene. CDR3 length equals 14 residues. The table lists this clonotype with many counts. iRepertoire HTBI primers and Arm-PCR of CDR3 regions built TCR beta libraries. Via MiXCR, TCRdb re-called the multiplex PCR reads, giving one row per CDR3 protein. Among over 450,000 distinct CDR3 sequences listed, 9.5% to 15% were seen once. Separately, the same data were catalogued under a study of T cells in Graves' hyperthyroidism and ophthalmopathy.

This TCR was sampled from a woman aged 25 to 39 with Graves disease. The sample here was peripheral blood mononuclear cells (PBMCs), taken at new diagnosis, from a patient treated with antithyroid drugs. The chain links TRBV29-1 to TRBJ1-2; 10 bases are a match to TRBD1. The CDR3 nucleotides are TGCAGCGCCGAGGGACAGGGGATGTCCGGTGGCTACACCTTC. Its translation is CSAEGQGMSGGYTF.